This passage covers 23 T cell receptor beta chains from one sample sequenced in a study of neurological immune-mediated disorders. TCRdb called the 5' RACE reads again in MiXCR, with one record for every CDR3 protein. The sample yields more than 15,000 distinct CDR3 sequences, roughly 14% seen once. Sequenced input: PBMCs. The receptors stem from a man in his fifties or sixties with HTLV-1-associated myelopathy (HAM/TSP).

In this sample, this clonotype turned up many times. This CDR3 reads CASSAVVGNTIYF. The CDR3 coding sequence is TGCGCCAGCAGCGCAGTGGTTGGAAACACCATATATTTT. The chain recombines TRBV5-1 with TRBJ1-3, with D unclear. V lost 4 bases and J 3 bases, leaving 8 bases between the germline ends. The CDR3 spans 13 residues. Germline CDR1 SGHRS, CDR2 YFSETQ.

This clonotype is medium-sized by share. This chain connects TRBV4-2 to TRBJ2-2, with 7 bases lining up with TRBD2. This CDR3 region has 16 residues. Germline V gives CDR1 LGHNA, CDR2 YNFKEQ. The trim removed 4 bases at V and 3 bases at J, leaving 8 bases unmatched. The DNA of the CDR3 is TGTGCCAGCAGCCCGCTTCCTGGGGGGGACACCGGGGAGCTGTTTTTT. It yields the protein CASSPLPGGDTGELFF.

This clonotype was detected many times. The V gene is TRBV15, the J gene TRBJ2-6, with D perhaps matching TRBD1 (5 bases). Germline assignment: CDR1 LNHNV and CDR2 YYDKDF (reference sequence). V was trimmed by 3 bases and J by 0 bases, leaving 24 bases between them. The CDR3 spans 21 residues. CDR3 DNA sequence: TGTGCCACCAGCAGCGGGCCTCCTGGGGCTATGACGACCTCTGGGGCCAACGTCCTGACTTTC. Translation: CATSSGPPGAMTTSGANVLTF.

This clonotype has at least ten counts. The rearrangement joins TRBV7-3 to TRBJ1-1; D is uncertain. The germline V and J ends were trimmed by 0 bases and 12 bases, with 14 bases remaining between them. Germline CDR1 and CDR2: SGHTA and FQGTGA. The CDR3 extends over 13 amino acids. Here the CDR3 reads CASSLTSESRTFF. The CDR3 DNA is TGTGCCAGCAGCTTAACTTCGGAATCGCGCACTTTCTTT.

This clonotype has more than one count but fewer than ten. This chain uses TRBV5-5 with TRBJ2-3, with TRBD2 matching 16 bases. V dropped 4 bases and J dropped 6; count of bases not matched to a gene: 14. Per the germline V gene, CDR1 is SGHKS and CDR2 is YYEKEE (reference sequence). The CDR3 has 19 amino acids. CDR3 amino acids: CASSQGLAGGLGVRDTQYF. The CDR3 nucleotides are TGTGCCAGCAGCCAGGGACTAGCGGGGGGGCTAGGGGTTCGGGATACGCAGTATTTT.

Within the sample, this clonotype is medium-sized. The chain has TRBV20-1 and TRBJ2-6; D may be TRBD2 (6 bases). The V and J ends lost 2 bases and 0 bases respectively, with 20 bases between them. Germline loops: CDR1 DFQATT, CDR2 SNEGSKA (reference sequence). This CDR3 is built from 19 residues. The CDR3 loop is CSARSPGGRALSGANVLTF. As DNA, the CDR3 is TGCAGTGCTAGATCTCCCGGGGGACGGGCACTCTCTGGGGCCAACGTCCTGACTTTC.

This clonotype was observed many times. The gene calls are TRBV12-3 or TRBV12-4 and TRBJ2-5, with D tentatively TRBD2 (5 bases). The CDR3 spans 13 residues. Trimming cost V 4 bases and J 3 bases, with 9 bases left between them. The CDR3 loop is CASSSWREETQYF. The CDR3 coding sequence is TGTGCCAGCAGTTCCTGGCGGGAAGAGACCCAGTACTTC.

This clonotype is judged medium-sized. CDR3 in amino acids: CASSPGRAPDTQYF. The CDR3, as DNA: TGTGCCAGCTCACCTGGTAGGGCCCCAGATACGCAGTATTTT. The chain joins TRBV18 to TRBJ2-3; D gene unclear. V was pared by 3 bases and J by 4 bases, with 11 bases between. CDR1 is KGHSH and CDR2 is LQKENI in the germline V gene. The CDR3 is 14 residues long.

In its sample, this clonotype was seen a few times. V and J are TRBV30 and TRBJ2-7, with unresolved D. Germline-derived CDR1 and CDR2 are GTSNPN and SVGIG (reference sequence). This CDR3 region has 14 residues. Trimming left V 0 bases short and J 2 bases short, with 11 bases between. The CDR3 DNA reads TGTGCCTGGAGTGTACGGCCAACCGCCTACGAGCAGTACTTC. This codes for CAWSVRPTAYEQYF.

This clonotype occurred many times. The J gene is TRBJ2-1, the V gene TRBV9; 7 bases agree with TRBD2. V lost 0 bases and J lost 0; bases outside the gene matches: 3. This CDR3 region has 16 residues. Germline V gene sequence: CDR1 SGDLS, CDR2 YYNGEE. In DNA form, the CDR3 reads TGTGCCAGCAGCGTAGTGGGAGGGAACTCCTACAATGAGCAGTTCTTC. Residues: CASSVVGGNSYNEQFF.

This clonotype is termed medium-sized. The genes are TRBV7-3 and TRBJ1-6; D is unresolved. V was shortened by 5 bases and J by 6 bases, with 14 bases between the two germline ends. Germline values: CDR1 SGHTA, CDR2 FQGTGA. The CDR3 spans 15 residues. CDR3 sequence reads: CASSLRPSPNSPLHF. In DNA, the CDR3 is TGTGCCAGCAGCCTCCGCCCCAGCCCTAATTCACCCCTCCACTTT.

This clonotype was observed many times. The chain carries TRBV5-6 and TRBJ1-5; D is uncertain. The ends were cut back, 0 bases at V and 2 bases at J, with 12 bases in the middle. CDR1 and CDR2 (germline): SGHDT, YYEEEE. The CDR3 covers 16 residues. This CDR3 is CASSLAGVPGNQPQHF. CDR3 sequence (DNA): TGTGCCAGCAGCTTGGCAGGAGTCCCGGGCAATCAGCCCCAGCATTTT.

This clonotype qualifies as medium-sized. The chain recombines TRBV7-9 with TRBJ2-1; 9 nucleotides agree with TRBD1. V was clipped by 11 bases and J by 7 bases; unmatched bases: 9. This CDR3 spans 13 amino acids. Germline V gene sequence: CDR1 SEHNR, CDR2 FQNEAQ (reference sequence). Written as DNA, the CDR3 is TGTGCCCTCAAGGGGGACAGGGCGAATGAGCAGTTCTTC. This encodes CALKGDRANEQFF.

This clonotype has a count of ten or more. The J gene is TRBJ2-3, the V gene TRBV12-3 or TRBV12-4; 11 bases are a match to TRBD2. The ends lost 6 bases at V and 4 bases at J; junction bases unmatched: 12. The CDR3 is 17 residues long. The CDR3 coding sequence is TGTGCCAGCAGACATAGCGGGGGGGCCAAGGGTCCAGATACGCAGTATTTT. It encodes CASRHSGGAKGPDTQYF.

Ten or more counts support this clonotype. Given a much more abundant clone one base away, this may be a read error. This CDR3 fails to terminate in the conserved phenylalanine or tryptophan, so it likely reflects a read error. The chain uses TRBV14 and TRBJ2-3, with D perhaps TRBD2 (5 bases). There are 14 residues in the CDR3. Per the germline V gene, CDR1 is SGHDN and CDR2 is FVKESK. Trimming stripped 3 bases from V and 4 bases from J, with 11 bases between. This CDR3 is CASSHKRAADTQYL. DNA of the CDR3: TGTGCCAGCAGCCATAAGAGGGCCGCAGATACGCAGTATCTT.

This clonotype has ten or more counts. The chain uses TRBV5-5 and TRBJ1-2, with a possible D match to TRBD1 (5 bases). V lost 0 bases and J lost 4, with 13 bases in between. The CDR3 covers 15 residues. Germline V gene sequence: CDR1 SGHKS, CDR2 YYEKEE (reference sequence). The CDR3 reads CASSLVTAQSYGYTF. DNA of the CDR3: TGTGCCAGCAGCTTGGTGACAGCCCAGAGCTATGGCTACACCTTC.

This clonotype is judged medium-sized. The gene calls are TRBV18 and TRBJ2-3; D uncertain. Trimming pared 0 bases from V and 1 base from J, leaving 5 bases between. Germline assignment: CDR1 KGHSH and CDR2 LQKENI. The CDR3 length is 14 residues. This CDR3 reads CASSPPSGTDTQYF. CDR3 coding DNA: TGTGCCAGCTCACCACCTTCTGGCACAGATACGCAGTATTTT.

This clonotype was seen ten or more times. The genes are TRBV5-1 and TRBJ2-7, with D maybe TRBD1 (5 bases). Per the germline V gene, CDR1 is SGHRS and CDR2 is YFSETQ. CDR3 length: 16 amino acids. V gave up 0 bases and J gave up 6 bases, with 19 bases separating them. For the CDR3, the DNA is TGCGCCAGCAGCTTGGCCGGCGGCAGGGTCACTGGCGAGCAGTACTTC. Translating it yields CASSLAGGRVTGEQYF.

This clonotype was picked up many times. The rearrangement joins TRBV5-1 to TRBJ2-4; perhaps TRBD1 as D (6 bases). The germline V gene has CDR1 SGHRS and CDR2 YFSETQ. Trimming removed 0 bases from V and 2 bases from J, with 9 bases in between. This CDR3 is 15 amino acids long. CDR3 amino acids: CASSLVGGSKNIQYF. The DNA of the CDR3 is TGCGCCAGCAGCTTGGTAGGGGGATCCAAAAACATTCAGTACTTC.

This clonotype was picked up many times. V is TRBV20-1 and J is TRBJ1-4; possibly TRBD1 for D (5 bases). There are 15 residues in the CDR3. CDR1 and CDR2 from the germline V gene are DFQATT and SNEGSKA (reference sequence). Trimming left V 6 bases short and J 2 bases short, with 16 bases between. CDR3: CSAETAGRTNEKLFF. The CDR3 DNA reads TGCAGTGCCGAAACGGCAGGGCGGACTAATGAAAAACTGTTTTTT.

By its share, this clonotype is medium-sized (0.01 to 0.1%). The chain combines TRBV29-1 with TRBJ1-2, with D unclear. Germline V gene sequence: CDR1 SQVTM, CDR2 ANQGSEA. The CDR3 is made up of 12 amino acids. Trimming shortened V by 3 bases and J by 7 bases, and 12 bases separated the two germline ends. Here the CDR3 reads CSVDAGYGGYTF. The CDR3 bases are TGCAGCGTTGATGCGGGGTATGGTGGCTACACCTTC.

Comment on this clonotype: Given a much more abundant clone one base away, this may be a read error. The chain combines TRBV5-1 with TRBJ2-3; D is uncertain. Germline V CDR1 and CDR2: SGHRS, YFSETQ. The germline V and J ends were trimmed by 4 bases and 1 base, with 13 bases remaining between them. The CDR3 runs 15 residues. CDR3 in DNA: TGCGCCAGCAGCCCGGTACAGTTCGGCACAGATACGCAGTATTTT. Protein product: CASSPVQFGTDTQYF.

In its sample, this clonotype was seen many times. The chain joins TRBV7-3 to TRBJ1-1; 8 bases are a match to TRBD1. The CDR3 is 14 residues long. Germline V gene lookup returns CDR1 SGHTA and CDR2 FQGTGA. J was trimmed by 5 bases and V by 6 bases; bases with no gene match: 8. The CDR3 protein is CASSQQGVGTEAFF. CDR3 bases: TGTGCCAGCAGTCAACAGGGGGTGGGAACTGAAGCTTTCTTT.